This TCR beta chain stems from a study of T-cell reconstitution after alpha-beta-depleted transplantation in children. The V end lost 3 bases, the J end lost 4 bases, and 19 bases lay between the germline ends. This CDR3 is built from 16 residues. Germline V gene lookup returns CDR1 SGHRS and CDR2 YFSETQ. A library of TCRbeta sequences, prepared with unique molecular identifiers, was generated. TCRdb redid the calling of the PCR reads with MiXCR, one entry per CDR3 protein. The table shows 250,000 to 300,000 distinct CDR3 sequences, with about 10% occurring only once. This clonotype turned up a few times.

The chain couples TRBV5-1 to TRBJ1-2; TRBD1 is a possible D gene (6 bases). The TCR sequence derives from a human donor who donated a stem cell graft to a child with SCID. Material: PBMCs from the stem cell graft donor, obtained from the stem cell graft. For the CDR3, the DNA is TGCGCCAGCAGCTATAATTCCGCGGACAGTTTCTATGGCTACACCTTC. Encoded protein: CASSYNSADSFYGYTF. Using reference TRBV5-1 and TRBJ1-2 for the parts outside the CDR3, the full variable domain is KAGVTQTPRYLIKTRGQQVTLSCSPISGHRSVSWYQQTPGQGLQFLFEYFSETQRNKGNFPGRFSGRQFSNSRSEMNVSTLELGDSALYLCASSYNSADSFYGYTFGSGTRLTVV.